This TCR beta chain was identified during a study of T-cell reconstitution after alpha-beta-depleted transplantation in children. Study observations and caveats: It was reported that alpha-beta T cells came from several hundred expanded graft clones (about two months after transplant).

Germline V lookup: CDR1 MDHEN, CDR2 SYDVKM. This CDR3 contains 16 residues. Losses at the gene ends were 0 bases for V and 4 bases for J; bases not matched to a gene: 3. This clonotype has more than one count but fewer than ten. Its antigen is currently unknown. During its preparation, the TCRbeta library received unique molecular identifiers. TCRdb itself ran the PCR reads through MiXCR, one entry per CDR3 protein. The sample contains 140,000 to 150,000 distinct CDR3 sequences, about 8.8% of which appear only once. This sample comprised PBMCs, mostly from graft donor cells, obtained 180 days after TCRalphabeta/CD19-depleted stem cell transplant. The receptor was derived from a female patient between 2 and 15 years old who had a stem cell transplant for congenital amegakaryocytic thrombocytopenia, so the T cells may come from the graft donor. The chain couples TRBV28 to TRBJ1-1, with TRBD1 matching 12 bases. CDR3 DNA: TGTGCCAGCAGTTTATGGGGACAGGGGGCCGGCACTGAAGCTTTCTTT. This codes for CASSLWGQGAGTEAFF.